A selection of T cell receptor beta chains follows, all from one sample in a study of T cell responses to AZD1222 COVID-19 vaccine. Using immunoSEQ multiplex PCR, the repertoire was profiled, and TCRdb retains in-frame clones only, with some absent. Seen here are 100,000 to 150,000 clones, less than 95% observed once, and the top ten hold 4.4%. The sequencing used peripheral blood, collected on day 0 of MenACWY control vaccination. These receptor sequences come from an adult in good health. Both conserved end residues are part of each CDR3. The order of the fields is V gene, J gene, CDR3 protein.

TRBV2,TRBJ2-5,CASSGGGQETQYF
TRBV5-4,TRBJ2-7,CASSRQSSGRYEQYF
TRBV6-5,TRBJ1-1,CASTYLGGTEAFF
TRBV10-2,TRBJ1-6,CASSETLLDRGDSPLHF
TRBV2,TRBJ2-7,CASSEGLGRYEQYF
TRBV21-1,TRBJ1-1,CASSKQGLKAPRKAFF
TRBV27,TRBJ1-6,CASGPGFYNSPLHF
TRBV28,TRBJ1-4,CARGGGTNEKLFF
TRBV12-3/TRBV12-4,TRBJ2-7,CASSRRNYEQYF
TRBV28,TRBJ1-1,CASSSMGAYPNTEAFF
TRBV6-5,TRBJ1-1,CASSPNIRGTEAFF
TRBV4-1,TRBJ2-1,CASSAGTGWEQFF
TRBV2,TRBJ2-7,CASNQGIEQYF
TRBV4-3,TRBJ1-6,CASSQELGQGFNSPLHF
TRBV4-2,TRBJ2-1,CASSQDTSGGLAEQFF
TRBV18,TRBJ2-3,CASSVLGGDTQYF
TRBV10-3,TRBJ1-2,CAISELGEVRNYGYTF
TRBV6-5,TRBJ2-7,CASSYSVGTVSYEQYF
TRBV5-4,TRBJ1-5,CASSLTGGFSNQPQHF
TRBV19,TRBJ2-1,CASSPTDIQSSYNEQFF